These T cell receptor beta chains were read from a single sample in a study of blood T cells in healthy people across ages. TCRdb fed the 5' RACE reads into MiXCR, producing one record per CDR3 protein. The sample carries fewer than 900,000 distinct CDR3 sequences, approximately 50% recorded once. The sample consisted of blood. The receptors originated from an older woman in good health. CDR3s include the opening cysteine and the closing phenylalanine or tryptophan. The order of the fields is J gene, V gene, clone size, D gene, CDR3 DNA, CDR3 protein. A D gene is named only where the DNA matches it firmly. Rows give clone size only sometimes, using once, few, many, or a class for an expanded clone.

J gene: TRBJ2-7; V gene: TRBV4-3; clone size: NA; D gene: NA; CDR3 DNA: TGCGCCAGCAGCCAAGAGGCCCCCTTCTACGAGCAGTACTTC; CDR3 protein: CASSQEAPFYEQYF
J gene: TRBJ2-3; V gene: TRBV2; clone size: NA; D gene: TRBD2; CDR3 DNA: TGTGCCAGCAGTGAAGTAGCGGGAGGGCTAACAGATACGCAGTATTTT; CDR3 protein: CASSEVAGGLTDTQYF
J gene: TRBJ2-3; V gene: TRBV4-2; clone size: few; D gene: TRBD2; CDR3 DNA: TGTGCCAGCAGCCTTAATGTACCGACTAGCGGGAGAGCAGATACGCAGTATTTT; CDR3 protein: CASSLNVPTSGRADTQYF
J gene: TRBJ2-5; V gene: TRBV7-9; clone size: NA; D gene: TRBD2; CDR3 DNA: TGTGCCAGCAGCCCCCGACTAGCGGCAAGGTACCAAGAGACCCAGTACTTC; CDR3 protein: CASSPRLAARYQETQYF
J gene: TRBJ2-6; V gene: TRBV15; clone size: few; D gene: NA; CDR3 DNA: TGTGCCACCAGTACTAGGCTCTCTGGGGCCAACGTCCTGACTTTC; CDR3 protein: CATSTRLSGANVLTF
J gene: TRBJ1-1; V gene: TRBV7-2; clone size: once; D gene: NA; CDR3 DNA: TGTGCCAGCAGCTTGTGGGGGAACACTGAAGCTTTCTTT; CDR3 protein: CASSLWGNTEAFF
J gene: TRBJ2-1; V gene: TRBV3-1; clone size: few; D gene: TRBD2; CDR3 DNA: TGTGCCAGCAGCCCCTACTACCGGACTAGCGGGAGAGGAGGCGAGCAGTTCTTC; CDR3 protein: CASSPYYRTSGRGGEQFF
J gene: TRBJ2-1; V gene: TRBV4-2; clone size: once; D gene: NA; CDR3 DNA: TGTGCCAGCAGCCAAGATCTCGCAGCCTCCGAACTGAACTACAATGAGCAGTTCTTC; CDR3 protein: CASSQDLAASELNYNEQFF
J gene: TRBJ2-7; V gene: TRBV15; clone size: few; D gene: TRBD2; CDR3 DNA: TGTGCCACCAGCAGGGAGACTAGCGGAGCCTACGAGCAGTACTTC; CDR3 protein: CATSRETSGAYEQYF
J gene: TRBJ2-7; V gene: TRBV2; clone size: few; D gene: NA; CDR3 DNA: TGTGCCAGCAATCACAGGGTCTACGAGCAGTACTTC; CDR3 protein: CASNHRVYEQYF
J gene: TRBJ2-1; V gene: TRBV2; clone size: NA; D gene: NA; CDR3 DNA: TGTGCCAGCAGTTCCGACAGCGGGTCCTACAATGAGCAGTTCTTC; CDR3 protein: CASSSDSGSYNEQFF
J gene: TRBJ2-7; V gene: TRBV6-1; clone size: NA; D gene: TRBD1; CDR3 DNA: TGTGCCAGCAGCTACGAGGGGACAGGGGGCTACGAGCAGTACTTC; CDR3 protein: CASSYEGTGGYEQYF
J gene: TRBJ2-5; V gene: TRBV27; clone size: many; D gene: NA; CDR3 DNA: TGTGCCAGCAGTTTAGGCAATGAGCAGTACTTC; CDR3 protein: CASSLGNEQYF
J gene: TRBJ1-1; V gene: TRBV4-3; clone size: NA; D gene: NA; CDR3 DNA: TGCGCCAGCAGCCATCCAGGGTACACTGAAGCTTTCTTT; CDR3 protein: CASSHPGYTEAFF
J gene: TRBJ1-2; V gene: TRBV29-1; clone size: few; D gene: NA; CDR3 DNA: TGCAGCGTTGTGTCTGGGCCTGGCTACACCTTC; CDR3 protein: CSVVSGPGYTF
J gene: TRBJ1-1; V gene: TRBV9; clone size: NA; D gene: NA; CDR3 DNA: TGTGCCAGCAGCGTAAGACTGACAGACACTGAAGCTTTCTTT; CDR3 protein: CASSVRLTDTEAFF
J gene: TRBJ2-2; V gene: TRBV7-3; clone size: NA; D gene: TRBD1; CDR3 DNA: TGTGCCAGCAGCTCCCACAGGGGGAAGAACACCGGGGAGCTGTTTTTT; CDR3 protein: CASSSHRGKNTGELFF
J gene: TRBJ2-3; V gene: TRBV27; clone size: NA; D gene: NA; CDR3 DNA: TGTGCCAGCAGTAACGGGGCCAGCACAGATACGCAGTATTTT; CDR3 protein: CASSNGASTDTQYF
J gene: TRBJ2-6; V gene: TRBV4-3; clone size: NA; D gene: NA; CDR3 DNA: TGCGCCAGCAGCCAATCCGCCGGGCAGGACCCTGGGGCCAACGTCCTGACTTTC; CDR3 protein: CASSQSAGQDPGANVLTF
J gene: TRBJ1-6; V gene: TRBV20-1; clone size: NA; D gene: NA; CDR3 DNA: TGCAGTGCTAGAGTAATTGGCCTGAGCTCCTATAATTCACCCCTCCACTTT; CDR3 protein: CSARVIGLSSYNSPLHF
J gene: TRBJ2-1; V gene: TRBV27; clone size: few; D gene: NA; CDR3 DNA: TGTGCCAGCAGTTTTCAGGGACTTTACAATGAGCAGTTCTTC; CDR3 protein: CASSFQGLYNEQFF
J gene: TRBJ2-2; V gene: TRBV6-5; clone size: few; D gene: NA; CDR3 DNA: TGTGCCAGCAGTTACAAGGGGGAGGCCGGGGAGCTGTTTTTT; CDR3 protein: CASSYKGEAGELFF
J gene: TRBJ2-7; V gene: TRBV4-2; clone size: many; D gene: NA; CDR3 DNA: TGTGCCAGCAGCCAAGGGACCTCGTCGGGCGAGCAGTACTTC; CDR3 protein: CASSQGTSSGEQYF
J gene: TRBJ2-5; V gene: TRBV7-9; clone size: NA; D gene: NA; CDR3 DNA: TGTGCCAGCAGAAACCACAAGATTCGGGTACAGGGCGGTAAAGAGACCCAGTACTTC; CDR3 protein: CASRNHKIRVQGGKETQYF
J gene: TRBJ2-7; V gene: TRBV28; clone size: NA; D gene: TRBD1; CDR3 DNA: TGTGCCAGCTCCACCGACAGGGTCGAAGCCTACGAGCAGTACTTC; CDR3 protein: CASSTDRVEAYEQYF
J gene: TRBJ1-2; V gene: TRBV2; clone size: NA; D gene: TRBD1; CDR3 DNA: TGTGCCAGCAGTGAAACAGGGGACGGCTACACCTTC; CDR3 protein: CASSETGDGYTF
J gene: TRBJ1-4; V gene: TRBV7-9; clone size: once; D gene: NA; CDR3 DNA: TGTGCCAGCGGTTCCTCCACAGGGAGTCCTAATGAAAAACTGTTTTTT; CDR3 protein: CASGSSTGSPNEKLFF
J gene: TRBJ2-5; V gene: TRBV29-1; clone size: few; D gene: NA; CDR3 DNA: TGCAGCGTTGCGAGGGGGCAAGAGACCCAGTACTTC; CDR3 protein: CSVARGQETQYF
J gene: TRBJ1-2; V gene: TRBV4-3; clone size: few; D gene: TRBD1; CDR3 DNA: TGCGCCAGCAGCTTCCGGACAGGGGTCGGCGGCTACACCTTC; CDR3 protein: CASSFRTGVGGYTF
J gene: TRBJ2-7; V gene: TRBV2; clone size: few; D gene: TRBD1; CDR3 DNA: TGTGCCATATCGGGACAGGGGTCTAACGAGCAGTACTTC; CDR3 protein: CAISGQGSNEQYF
J gene: TRBJ2-1; V gene: TRBV5-1; clone size: NA; D gene: TRBD1; CDR3 DNA: TGCGCCAGCAGCTTGATGCCAGGGACAGGGGGTGATGAGCAGTTCTTC; CDR3 protein: CASSLMPGTGGDEQFF
J gene: TRBJ2-5; V gene: TRBV7-3; clone size: NA; D gene: TRBD1; CDR3 DNA: TGTGCCAGCAGCCGCGAAGGACAGGGGAGGGAGACCCAGTACTTC; CDR3 protein: CASSREGQGRETQYF